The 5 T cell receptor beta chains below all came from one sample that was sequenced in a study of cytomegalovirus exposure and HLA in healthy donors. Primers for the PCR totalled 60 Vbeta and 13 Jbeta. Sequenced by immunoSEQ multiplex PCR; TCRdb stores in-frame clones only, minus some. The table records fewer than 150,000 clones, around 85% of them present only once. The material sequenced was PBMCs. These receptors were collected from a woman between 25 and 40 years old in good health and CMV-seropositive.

CDR3 protein: CAISEGGGGIPQDEQYF. The CDR3 region has the DNA TGTGCCATCAGTGAGGGGGGTGGGGGGATCCCCCAGGACGAGCAGTACTTC. The chain employs TRBV10-3 and TRBJ2-7; D is perhaps TRBD2 (6 bases). CDR1 ENHRY and CDR2 SYGVKD come from the germline V gene. V was trimmed by 2 bases and J by 5 bases, leaving 22 bases between them. This CDR3 has 17 amino acids.

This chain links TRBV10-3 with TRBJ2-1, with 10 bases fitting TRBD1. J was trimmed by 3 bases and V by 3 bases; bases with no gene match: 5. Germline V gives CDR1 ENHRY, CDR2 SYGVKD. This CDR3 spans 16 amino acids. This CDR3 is CAISESTGGGYNEQFF. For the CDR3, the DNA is TGTGCCATCAGTGAATCGACAGGGGGCGGCTACAATGAGCAGTTCTTC.

The chain's CDR3 is CASTDPLAVREYF. CDR3 nucleotides: TGTGCCAGCACCGACCCCCTAGCGGTCCGAGAGTATTTT. The V call is TRBV6-5, the J call TRBJ2-3, with 7 bases identical to TRBD2. The V segment lost 7 bases and the J segment 13 bases; nucleotides outside the gene matches: 14. This CDR3 is built from 13 residues. The germline CDR1 and CDR2 sequences are MNHEY and SVGAGI.

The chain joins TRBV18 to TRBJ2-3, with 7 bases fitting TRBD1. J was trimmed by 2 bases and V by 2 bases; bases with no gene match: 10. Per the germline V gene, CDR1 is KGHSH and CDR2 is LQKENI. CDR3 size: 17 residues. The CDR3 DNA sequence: TGTGCCAGCTCACCATATTCCGGGACAGTGTTCACAGATACGCAGTATTTT. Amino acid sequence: CASSPYSGTVFTDTQYF.

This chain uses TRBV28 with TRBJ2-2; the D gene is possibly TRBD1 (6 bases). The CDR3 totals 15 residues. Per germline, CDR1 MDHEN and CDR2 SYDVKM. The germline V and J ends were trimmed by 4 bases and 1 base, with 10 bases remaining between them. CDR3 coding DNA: TGTGCCAGCAGTTCTCCGGGACAGAACACCGGGGAGCTGTTTTTT. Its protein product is CASSSPGQNTGELFF.